A selection of T cell receptor beta chains follows, all from one sample in a study of blood T cell repertoires in COVID-19. Produced via immunoSEQ multiplex PCR; TCRdb's table is partial and in-frame only. The sample comprises 490,000 or so clones, 70% to 90% of which are singletons, and around 8% rests with the top ten. The specimen was PBMCs or T cells enriched from blood (not recorded which). These receptors were obtained from a woman aged 55-69 years who had recovered from COVID-19. Each CDR3 is given without its conserved first and last residue. Each record gives: V gene, CDR3 length, J gene, CDR3 protein.

>TRBV5-1|11|TRBJ1-1
ASSLQAFTEAF
>TRBV2|12|TRBJ2-7
ASREIGTGYEQY
>TRBV7-8|13|TRBJ2-2
ASSQDRVGTGELF
>TRBV5-1|13|TRBJ1-3
ASSLGPGTGNTIY
>TRBV19|16|TRBJ2-6
ASGLLGTRRSGANVLT
>TRBV5-1|13|TRBJ1-3
ASSLYGGSGNTIY
>TRBV19|14|TRBJ1-1
ASSSPYRGMNTEAF
>TRBV15|14|TRBJ2-3
ATSSLLTGIPDTQY
>TRBV12-5|9|TRBJ2-3
ASGLRDTQY
>TRBV30|10|TRBJ1-2
AWTVANYGYT
>TRBV18|14|TRBJ1-1
ASSRSGRGLNTEAF
>TRBV4-1|13|TRBJ2-7
ASGGGRGNSYEQY
>TRBV28|13|TRBJ1-2
ASRTQQGSNYGYT
>TRBV4-1|14|TRBJ1-4
ASSPPGQGLTEKLF
>TRBV7-9|10|TRBJ1-2
ASSPDLGGYT
>TRBV5-1|13|TRBJ2-2
ASSLGVTNTGELF
>TRBV2|13|TRBJ2-1
ASSEPGQVYNEQF
>TRBV10-3|11|TRBJ1-1
AIRGTGGLGAF
>TRBV9|14|TRBJ2-1
ASSVELGGAYNEQF
>TRBV6-5|13|TRBJ1-5
ASRPRTGGDQPQH
>TRBV12-3/TRBV12-4|11|TRBJ2-5
ASTPDREETQY
>TRBV11-2|14|TRBJ2-3
ASSLSPGGGTDTQY
>TRBV7-2|15|TRBJ1-1
ASSPTGTGMGNTEAF
>TRBV4-1|13|TRBJ2-1
ASSIRGDYYNEQF
>TRBV5-6|11|TRBJ1-3
ASRRTSGNTIY